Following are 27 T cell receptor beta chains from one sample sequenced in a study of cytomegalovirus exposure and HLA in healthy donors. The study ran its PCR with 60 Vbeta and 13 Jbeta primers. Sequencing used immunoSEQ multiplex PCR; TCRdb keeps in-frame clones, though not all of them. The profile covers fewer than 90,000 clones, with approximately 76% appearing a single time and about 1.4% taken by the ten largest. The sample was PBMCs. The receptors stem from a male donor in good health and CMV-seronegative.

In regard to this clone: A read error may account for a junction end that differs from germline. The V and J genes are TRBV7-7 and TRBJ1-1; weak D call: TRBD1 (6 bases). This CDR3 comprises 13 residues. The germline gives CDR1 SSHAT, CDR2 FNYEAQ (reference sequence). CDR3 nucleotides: TGTGCTAGCAGCCAGGACAGGAACACTGAAGCTTTCTTT. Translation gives CASSQDRNTEAFF. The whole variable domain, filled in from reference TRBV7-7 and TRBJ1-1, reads GAGVSQSPRYKVTKRGQDVTLRCDPISSHATLYWYQQALGQGPEFLTYFNYEAQPDKSGLPSDRFSAERPEGSISTLTIQRTEQRDSAMYRCASSQDRNTEAFFGQGTRLTVV.

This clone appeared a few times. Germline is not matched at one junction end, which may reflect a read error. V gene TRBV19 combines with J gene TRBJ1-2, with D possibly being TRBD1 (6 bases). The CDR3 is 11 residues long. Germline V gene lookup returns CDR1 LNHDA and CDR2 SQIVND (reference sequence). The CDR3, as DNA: TGTGCCAGTAGTGCGACGAGGACAGAACACTTC. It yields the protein CASSATRTEHF.

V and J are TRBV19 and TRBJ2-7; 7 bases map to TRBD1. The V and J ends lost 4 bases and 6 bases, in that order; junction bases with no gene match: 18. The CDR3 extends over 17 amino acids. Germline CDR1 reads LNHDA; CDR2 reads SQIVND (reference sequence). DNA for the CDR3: TGTGCCAGTAGTACCTCGGGCCGGCCAGGGGGTTTCGGCGAGCAGTACTTC. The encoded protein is CASSTSGRPGGFGEQYF.

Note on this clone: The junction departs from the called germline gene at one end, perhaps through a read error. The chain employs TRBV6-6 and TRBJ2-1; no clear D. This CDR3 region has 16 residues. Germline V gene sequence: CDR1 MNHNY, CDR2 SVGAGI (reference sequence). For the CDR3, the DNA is TGTGCCAGCAGCCCCCCGGCTGGGCCCGGAAACAATGAACAGTTCTTC. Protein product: CASSPPAGPGNNEQFF.

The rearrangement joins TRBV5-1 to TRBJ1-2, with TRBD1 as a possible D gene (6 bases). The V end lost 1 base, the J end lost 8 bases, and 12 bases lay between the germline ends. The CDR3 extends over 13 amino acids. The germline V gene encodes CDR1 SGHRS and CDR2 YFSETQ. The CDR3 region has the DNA TGCGCCAGCAGCTTGTTCGACAGGTACGGCTACACCTTC. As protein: CASSLFDRYGYTF. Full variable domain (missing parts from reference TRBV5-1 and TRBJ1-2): KAGVTQTPRYLIKTRGQQVTLSCSPISGHRSVSWYQQTPGQGLQFLFEYFSETQRNKGNFPGRFSGRQFSNSRSEMNVSTLELGDSALYLCASSLFDRYGYTFGSGTRLTVV.

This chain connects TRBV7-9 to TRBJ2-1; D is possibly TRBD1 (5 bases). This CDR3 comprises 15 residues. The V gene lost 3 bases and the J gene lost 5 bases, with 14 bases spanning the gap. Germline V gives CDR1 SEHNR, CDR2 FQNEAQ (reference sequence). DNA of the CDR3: TGTGCCAGCAGCTTGCTAGGGGTCAGAGACAATGAGCAGTTCTTC. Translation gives CASSLLGVRDNEQFF.

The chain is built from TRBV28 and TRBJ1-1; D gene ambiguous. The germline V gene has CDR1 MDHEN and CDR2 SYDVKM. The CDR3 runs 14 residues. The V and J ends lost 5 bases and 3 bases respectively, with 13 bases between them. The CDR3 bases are TGTGCCAGCAGTCCGAAACCAGATTACACTGAAGCTTTCTTT. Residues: CASSPKPDYTEAFF.

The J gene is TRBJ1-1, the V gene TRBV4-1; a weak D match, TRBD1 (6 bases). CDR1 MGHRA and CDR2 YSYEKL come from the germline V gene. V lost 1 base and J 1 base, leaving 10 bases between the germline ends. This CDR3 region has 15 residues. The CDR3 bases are TGCGCCAGCAGCCAAGCAAGGGGGTGGAACACTGAAGCTTTCTTT. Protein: CASSQARGWNTEAFF.

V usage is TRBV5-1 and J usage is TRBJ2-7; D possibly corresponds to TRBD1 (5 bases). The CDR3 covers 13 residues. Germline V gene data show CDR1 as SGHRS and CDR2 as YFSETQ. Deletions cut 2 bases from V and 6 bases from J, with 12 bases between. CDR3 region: CASSLARAAEQYF. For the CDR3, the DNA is TGCGCCAGCAGCTTAGCCAGGGCCGCCGAGCAGTACTTC.

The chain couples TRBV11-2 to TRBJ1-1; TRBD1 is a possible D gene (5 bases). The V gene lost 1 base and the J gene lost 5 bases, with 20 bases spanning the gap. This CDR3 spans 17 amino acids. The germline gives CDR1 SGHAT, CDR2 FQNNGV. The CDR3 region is CASSLGFPAGRGTEAFF. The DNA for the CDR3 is TGTGCCAGCAGCTTAGGGTTCCCGGCAGGTAGGGGAACTGAAGCTTTCTTT.

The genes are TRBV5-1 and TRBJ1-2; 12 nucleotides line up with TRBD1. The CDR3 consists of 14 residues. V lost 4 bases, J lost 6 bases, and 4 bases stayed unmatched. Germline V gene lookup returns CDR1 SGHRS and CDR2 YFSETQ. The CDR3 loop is CASSAGQGAHGYTF. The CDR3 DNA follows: TGCGCCAGCAGCGCGGGACAGGGGGCCCATGGCTACACCTTC.

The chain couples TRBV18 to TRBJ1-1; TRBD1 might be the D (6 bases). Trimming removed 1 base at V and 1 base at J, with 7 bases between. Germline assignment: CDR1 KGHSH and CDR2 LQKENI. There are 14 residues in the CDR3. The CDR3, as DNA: TGTGCCAGCTCACCACGGACAGAGAACACTGAAGCTTTCTTT. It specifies CASSPRTENTEAFF.

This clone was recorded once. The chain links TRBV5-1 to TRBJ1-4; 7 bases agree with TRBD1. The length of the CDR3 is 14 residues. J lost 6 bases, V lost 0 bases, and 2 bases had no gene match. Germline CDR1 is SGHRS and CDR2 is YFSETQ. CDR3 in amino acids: CASSLDGTDEKLFF. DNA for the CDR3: TGCGCCAGCAGCTTGGACGGGACAGATGAAAAACTGTTTTTT.

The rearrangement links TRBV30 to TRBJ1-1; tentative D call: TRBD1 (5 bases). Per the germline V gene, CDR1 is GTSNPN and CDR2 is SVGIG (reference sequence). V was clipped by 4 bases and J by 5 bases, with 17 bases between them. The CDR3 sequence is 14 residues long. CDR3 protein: CAWTLGGGRTEAFF. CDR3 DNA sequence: TGTGCCTGGACCTTGGGGGGGGGAAGGACTGAAGCTTTCTTT.

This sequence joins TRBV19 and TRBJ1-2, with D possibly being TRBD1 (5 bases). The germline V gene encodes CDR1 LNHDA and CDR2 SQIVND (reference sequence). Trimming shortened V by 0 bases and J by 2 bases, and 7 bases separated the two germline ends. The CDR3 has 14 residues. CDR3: CASSIENRNYGYTF. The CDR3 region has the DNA TGTGCCAGTAGTATAGAAAACAGGAACTATGGCTACACCTTC.

The CDR3: CASSLLGGGAGELFF. DNA for the CDR3: TGTGCCAGCAGTCTACTGGGAGGAGGGGCCGGGGAGCTGTTTTTT. The chain uses TRBV6-6 and TRBJ2-2, with D possibly being TRBD2 (6 bases). The CDR3 spans 15 residues. V was trimmed by 5 bases and J by 6 bases, leaving 16 bases between them. Germline values: CDR1 MNHNY, CDR2 SVGAGI (reference sequence).

The CDR3: CASSWAGRNTEAFF. The CDR3 nucleotides are TGTGCCAGCAGTTGGGCCGGCAGGAACACTGAAGCTTTCTTT. The chain uses TRBV28 and TRBJ1-1; D is undetermined. This CDR3 contains 14 residues. Germline-derived CDR1 and CDR2 are MDHEN and SYDVKM. V shed 4 bases and J shed 1 base, with 10 bases lying between them.

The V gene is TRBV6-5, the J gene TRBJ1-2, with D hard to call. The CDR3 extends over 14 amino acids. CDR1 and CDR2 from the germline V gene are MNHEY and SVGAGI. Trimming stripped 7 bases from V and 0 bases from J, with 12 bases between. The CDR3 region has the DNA TGTGCCAGCAATGAAGAAAGCGCTAACTATGGCTACACCTTC. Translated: CASNEESANYGYTF.

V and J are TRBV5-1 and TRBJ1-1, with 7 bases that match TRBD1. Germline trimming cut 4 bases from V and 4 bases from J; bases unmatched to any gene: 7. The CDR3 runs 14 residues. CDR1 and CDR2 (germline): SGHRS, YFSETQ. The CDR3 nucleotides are TGCGCCAGCAGCCGCCGGGACAGCAGCACTGAAGCTTTCTTT. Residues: CASSRRDSSTEAFF.

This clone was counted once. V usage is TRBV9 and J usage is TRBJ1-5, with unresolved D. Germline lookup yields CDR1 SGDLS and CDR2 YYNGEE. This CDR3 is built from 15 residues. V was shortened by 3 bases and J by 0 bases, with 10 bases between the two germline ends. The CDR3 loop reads CASSGTYNSNQPQHF. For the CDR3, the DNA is TGTGCCAGCAGCGGAACATATAATAGCAATCAGCCCCAGCATTTT.

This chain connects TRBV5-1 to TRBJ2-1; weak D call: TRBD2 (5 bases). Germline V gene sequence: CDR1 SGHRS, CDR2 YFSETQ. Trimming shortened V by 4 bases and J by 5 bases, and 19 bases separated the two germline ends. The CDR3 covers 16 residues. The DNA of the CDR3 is TGCGCCAGCAGCCAACTAGGGCCCCCAAGCGACAATGAGCAGTTCTTC. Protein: CASSQLGPPSDNEQFF.

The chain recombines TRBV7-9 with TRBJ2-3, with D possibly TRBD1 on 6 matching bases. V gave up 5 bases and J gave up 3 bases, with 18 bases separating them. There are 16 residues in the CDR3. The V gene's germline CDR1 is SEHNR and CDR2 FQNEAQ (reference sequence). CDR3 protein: CASSPLTGQGTDTQYF. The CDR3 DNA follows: TGTGCCAGCAGCCCCCTGACAGGACAAGGAACAGATACGCAGTATTTT.

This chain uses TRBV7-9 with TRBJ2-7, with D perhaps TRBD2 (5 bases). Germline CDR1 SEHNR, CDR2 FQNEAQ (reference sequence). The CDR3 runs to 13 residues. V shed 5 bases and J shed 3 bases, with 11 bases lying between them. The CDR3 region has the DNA TGTGCCAGCAGCAAAATCGGGGACTACGAGCAGTACTTC. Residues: CASSKIGDYEQYF.

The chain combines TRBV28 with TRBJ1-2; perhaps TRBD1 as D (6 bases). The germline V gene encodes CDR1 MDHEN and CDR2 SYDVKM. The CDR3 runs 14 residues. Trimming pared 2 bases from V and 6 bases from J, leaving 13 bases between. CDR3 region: CASSLKQGGHGYTF. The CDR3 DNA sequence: TGTGCCAGCAGTTTAAAACAGGGAGGGCATGGCTACACCTTC.

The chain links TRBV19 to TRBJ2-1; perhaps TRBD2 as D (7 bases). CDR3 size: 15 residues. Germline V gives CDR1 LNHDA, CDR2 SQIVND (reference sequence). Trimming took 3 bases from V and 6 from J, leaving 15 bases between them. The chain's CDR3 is CASSMDPGGLNEQFF. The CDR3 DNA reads TGTGCCAGTAGTATGGATCCCGGGGGGCTCAATGAGCAGTTCTTC.

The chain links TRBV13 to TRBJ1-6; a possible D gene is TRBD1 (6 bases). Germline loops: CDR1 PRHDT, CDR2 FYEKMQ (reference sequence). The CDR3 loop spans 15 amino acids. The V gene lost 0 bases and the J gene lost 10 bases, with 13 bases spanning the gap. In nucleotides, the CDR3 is TGTGCCAGCAGCTTAGGCGGTCTCAGGGGATCACCCCTCCACTTT. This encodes CASSLGGLRGSPLHF.

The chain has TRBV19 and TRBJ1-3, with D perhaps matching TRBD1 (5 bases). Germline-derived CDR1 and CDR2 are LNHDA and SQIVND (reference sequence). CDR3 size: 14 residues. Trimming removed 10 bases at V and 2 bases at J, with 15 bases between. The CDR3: CATSDGGAGNTIYF. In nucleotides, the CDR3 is TGTGCCACCTCGGACGGGGGGGCTGGAAACACCATATATTTT.